This T cell receptor beta chain was sequenced in a study of shared clonotypes between healthy human individuals. Looking at the study overall: Researchers assigned three CD4 naive, three CD4 memory, two CD8 naive and one CD8 memory plate to each donor.

The test was conducted at deep level. Splitting of each subset's genomic DNA was done evenly across several immunoSEQ plates. The data were produced by immunoSEQ multiplex PCR, yet TCRdb's version contains in-frame clones alone and is incomplete. The table shows over 2 million clones, with less than 95% occurring only once. It was CD45RO-negative cells, positively selected for CCR7, that made up naive CD8 cells, with terminally differentiated effector memory CD45RA+ cells excluded. CDR3 length equals 13 residues. Germline values: CDR1 MGHRA, CDR2 YSYEKL. Trimming pared 4 bases from V and 7 bases from J, leaving 11 bases between.

The sequencing sample was made of naive CD8+ T cells sorted from blood. The chain employs TRBV4-1 and TRBJ2-1; D not certain. The TCR sequence derives from a young man in good health. The DNA for the CDR3 is TGCGCCAGCAGCCTAGGTAGCCCAAATGAGCAGTTCTTC. It is translated as CASSLGSPNEQFF.